The text below deals with one T cell receptor (beta chain). The data were obtained in a study of shared clonotypes between healthy human individuals. The study drew its donors from healthy HIV-negative adults without recent acute infections or vaccinations. Germline loops: CDR1 MNHNS, CDR2 SASEGT. Between the trimmed V and J ends, which lost 4 bases and 2 bases, there was a span of 9 bases. The CDR3 spans 14 residues. This table comes from immunoSEQ multiplex PCR, and its TCRdb copy is limited to in-frame clones, with some not included. The sample yields approximately 1,500,000 clones, 95% to 99% seen once.

The receptor's source is a man aged 25-40 years in good health. V usage is TRBV6-1 and J usage is TRBJ1-3; no firm D call. Sequences were obtained from naive CD4+ T cells sorted from blood. Subset denoted: CD45RA+ positively selected. The CDR3 DNA reads as TGTGCCAGCAGTGGCCTTCCCACTGGAAACACCATATATTTT. The encoded protein is CASSGLPTGNTIYF.